The rows below give T cell receptor beta chains drawn from one sample of a study of blood T cell repertoires in COVID-19. The repertoire was sequenced with immunoSEQ multiplex PCR; TCRdb's copy has only in-frame clones and lacks some. The data show about 200,000 clones, 86% seen once. Sequencing was performed on peripheral blood. The receptors were sampled from a middle-aged man with acute or convalescent COVID-19. Both conserved end residues are part of each CDR3. Each record gives: D gene, J gene, V gene, clone size, CDR3 protein, CDR3 DNA. D genes are given only for firm matches. Rows give clone size only sometimes, using once, few, many, or a class for an expanded clone.

d_gene: .
j_gene: TRBJ1-1
v_gene: TRBV5-4
abundance: .
CDR3aa: CASSSQSQVLAFF
CDR3nt: TGTGCCAGCAGCTCCCAATCACAGGTATTGGCTTTCTTT

d_gene: TRBD2
j_gene: TRBJ2-1
v_gene: TRBV5-1
abundance: .
CDR3aa: CASSARLAGGPYNEQFF
CDR3nt: TGCGCCAGCAGCGCCCGTCTTGCGGGGGGCCCTTACAATGAGCAGTTCTTC

d_gene: .
j_gene: TRBJ1-6
v_gene: TRBV7-3
abundance: .
CDR3aa: CASRPRLGGRMRGLADSPLHF
CDR3nt: TGTGCCAGCAGACCCAGGCTAGGCGGTCGCATGCGGGGGCTCGCGGATTCACCCCTCCACTTT

d_gene: TRBD1
j_gene: TRBJ1-2
v_gene: TRBV11-2
abundance: .
CDR3aa: CASSIRGQGGGNYGYTF
CDR3nt: TGTGCCAGCAGCATACGGGGACAGGGTGGAGGAAACTATGGCTACACCTTC

d_gene: .
j_gene: TRBJ1-1
v_gene: TRBV7-3
abundance: .
CDR3aa: CASSLTVSRVATEAFF
CDR3nt: TGTGCCAGCAGCTTAACAGTGAGCCGTGTCGCAACTGAAGCTTTCTTT

d_gene: TRBD1
j_gene: TRBJ1-5
v_gene: TRBV12-5
abundance: .
CDR3aa: CASGGGQGKINQPQHF
CDR3nt: TGTGCTAGTGGTGGGGGACAGGGAAAAATTAATCAGCCCCAGCATTTT

d_gene: .
j_gene: TRBJ2-1
v_gene: TRBV18
abundance: .
CDR3aa: CASSPQGGPGEQFF
CDR3nt: TGTGCCAGCTCACCACAGGGGGGGCCTGGTGAGCAGTTCTTC

d_gene: .
j_gene: TRBJ2-7
v_gene: TRBV6-1
abundance: .
CDR3aa: CASSEVAGLPYEQYF
CDR3nt: TGTGCCAGCAGTGAAGTCGCAGGCCTCCCCTACGAGCAGTACTTC

d_gene: TRBD1
j_gene: TRBJ1-2
v_gene: TRBV5-6
abundance: .
CDR3aa: CASSPTGALGYTF
CDR3nt: TGTGCCAGCAGCCCTACAGGGGCGCTTGGCTACACCTTC

d_gene: TRBD2
j_gene: TRBJ2-7
v_gene: TRBV10-2
abundance: .
CDR3aa: CASSAALAGGYEQYF
CDR3nt: TGCGCCAGCAGTGCCGCCCTAGCGGGGGGGTACGAGCAGTACTTC

d_gene: .
j_gene: TRBJ2-1
v_gene: TRBV18
abundance: .
CDR3aa: CASSPPIGGSYNEQFF
CDR3nt: TGTGCCAGCTCACCACCGATTGGAGGCTCCTACAATGAGCAGTTCTTC

d_gene: .
j_gene: TRBJ2-1
v_gene: TRBV11-2
abundance: .
CDR3aa: CASSRRSARDFGNEQFF
CDR3nt: TGTGCCAGCAGCCGAAGGTCGGCCAGGGATTTCGGCAATGAGCAGTTCTTC

d_gene: TRBD1
j_gene: TRBJ1-2
v_gene: TRBV7-9
abundance: .
CDR3aa: CASSPEIDRGISNYGYTF
CDR3nt: TGTGCCAGCAGCCCGGAAATAGACAGGGGAATTTCTAACTATGGCTACACCTTC

d_gene: .
j_gene: TRBJ2-5
v_gene: TRBV5-1
abundance: .
CDR3aa: CASSPIRSLRETQYF
CDR3nt: TGCGCCAGCAGCCCGATACGGAGTTTAAGGGAGACCCAGTACTTC

d_gene: .
j_gene: TRBJ1-4
v_gene: TRBV30
abundance: .
CDR3aa: CAWGIQSTNEKLFF
CDR3nt: TGTGCCTGGGGGATACAGTCAACTAATGAAAAACTGTTTTTT

d_gene: TRBD1
j_gene: TRBJ1-2
v_gene: TRBV6-5
abundance: once
CDR3aa: CASSLYSTGYYGYTF
CDR3nt: TGTGCCAGCAGCCTATACTCGACAGGGTACTATGGCTACACCTTC

d_gene: .
j_gene: TRBJ2-3
v_gene: TRBV7-2
abundance: .
CDR3aa: CASSLVPRAADTQYF
CDR3nt: TGTGCCAGCAGCTTAGTGCCCAGGGCCGCAGATACGCAGTATTTT

d_gene: TRBD1
j_gene: TRBJ1-4
v_gene: TRBV5-1
abundance: .
CDR3aa: CASSRGQPNEKLFF
CDR3nt: TGCGCCAGCAGCAGGGGACAGCCGAATGAAAAACTGTTTTTT

d_gene: TRBD1
j_gene: TRBJ2-7
v_gene: TRBV2
abundance: .
CDR3aa: CASKPPGQGTISYEQYF
CDR3nt: TGTGCCAGCAAACCCCCGGGACAGGGAACAATCTCCTACGAGCAGTACTTC

d_gene: .
j_gene: TRBJ2-7
v_gene: TRBV21-1
abundance: .
CDR3aa: CASSKGTRGWGYEQYF
CDR3nt: TGTGCCAGCAGCAAAGGGACCAGGGGATGGGGCTACGAGCAGTACTTC

d_gene: .
j_gene: TRBJ2-7
v_gene: TRBV3-1/TRBV3-2
abundance: .
CDR3aa: CASSQAGTAYEQYF
CDR3nt: TGTGCCAGCAGCCAAGCCGGTACGGCCTACGAGCAGTACTTC

d_gene: TRBD1
j_gene: TRBJ1-2
v_gene: TRBV2
abundance: .
CDR3aa: CASTIQGGHGYTF
CDR3nt: TGTGCCAGCACAATACAGGGGGGCCATGGCTACACCTTC

d_gene: .
j_gene: TRBJ2-2
v_gene: TRBV6-1
abundance: .
CDR3aa: CASSEGTVGGELFF
CDR3nt: TGTGCCAGCAGTGAAGGGACAGTCGGCGGGGAGCTGTTTTTT